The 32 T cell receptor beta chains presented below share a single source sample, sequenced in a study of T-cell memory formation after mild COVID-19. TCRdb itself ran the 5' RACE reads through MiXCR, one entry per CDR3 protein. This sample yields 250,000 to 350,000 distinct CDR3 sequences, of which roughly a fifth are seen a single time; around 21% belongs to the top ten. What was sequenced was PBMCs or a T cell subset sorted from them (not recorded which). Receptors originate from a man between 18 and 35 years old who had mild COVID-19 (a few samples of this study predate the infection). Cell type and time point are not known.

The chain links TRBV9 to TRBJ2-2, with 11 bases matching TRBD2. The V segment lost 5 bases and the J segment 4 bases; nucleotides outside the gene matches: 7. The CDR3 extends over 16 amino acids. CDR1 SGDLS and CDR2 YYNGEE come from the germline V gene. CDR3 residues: CASSRGLAEITGELFF. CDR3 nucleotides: TGTGCCAGCAGTCGGGGACTAGCGGAAATCACCGGGGAGCTGTTTTTT.

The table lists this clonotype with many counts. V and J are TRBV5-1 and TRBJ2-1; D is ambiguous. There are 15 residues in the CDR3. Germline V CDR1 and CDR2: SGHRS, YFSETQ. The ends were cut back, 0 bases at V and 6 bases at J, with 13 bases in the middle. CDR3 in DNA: TGCGCCAGCAGCTTGGCTCCGTCACCCCCCAATGAGCAGTTCTTC. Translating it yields CASSLAPSPPNEQFF.

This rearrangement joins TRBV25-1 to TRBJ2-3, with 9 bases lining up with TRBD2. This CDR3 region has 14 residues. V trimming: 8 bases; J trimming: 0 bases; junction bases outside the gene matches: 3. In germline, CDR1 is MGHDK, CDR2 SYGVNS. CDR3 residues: CASGGLASTDTQYF. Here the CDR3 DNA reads TGTGCCAGCGGGGGACTAGCAAGCACAGATACGCAGTATTTT.

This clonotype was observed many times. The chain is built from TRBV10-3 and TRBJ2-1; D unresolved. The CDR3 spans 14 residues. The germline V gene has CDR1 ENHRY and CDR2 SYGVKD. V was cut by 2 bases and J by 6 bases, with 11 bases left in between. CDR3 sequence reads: CAISEQAGINEQFF. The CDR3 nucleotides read TGTGCCATCAGTGAGCAGGCTGGAATCAATGAGCAGTTCTTC.

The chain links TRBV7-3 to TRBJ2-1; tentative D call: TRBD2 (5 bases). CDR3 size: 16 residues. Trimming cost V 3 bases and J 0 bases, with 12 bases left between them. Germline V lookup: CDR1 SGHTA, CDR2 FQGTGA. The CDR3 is CASSFSPGSSYNEQFF. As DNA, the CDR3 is TGTGCCAGCAGCTTCAGCCCGGGGAGCTCCTACAATGAGCAGTTCTTC.

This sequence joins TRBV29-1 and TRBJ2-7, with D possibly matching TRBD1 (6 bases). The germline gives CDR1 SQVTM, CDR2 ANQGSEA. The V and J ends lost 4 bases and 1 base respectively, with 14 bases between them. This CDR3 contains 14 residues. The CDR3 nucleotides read TGCAGCGTTGTAACCGGGACACCGTCCTACGAGCAGTACTTC. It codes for CSVVTGTPSYEQYF.

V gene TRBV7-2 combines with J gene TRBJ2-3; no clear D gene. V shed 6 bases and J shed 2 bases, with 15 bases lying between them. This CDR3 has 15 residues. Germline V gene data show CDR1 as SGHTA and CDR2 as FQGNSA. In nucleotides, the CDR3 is TGTGCCAGCAGTTTCTTCCGGGCCAACACAGATACGCAGTATTTT. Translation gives CASSFFRANTDTQYF.

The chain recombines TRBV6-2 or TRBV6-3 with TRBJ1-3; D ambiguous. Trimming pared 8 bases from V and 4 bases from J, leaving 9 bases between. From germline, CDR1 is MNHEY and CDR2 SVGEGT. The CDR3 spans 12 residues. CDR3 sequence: CASGTPGNTIYF. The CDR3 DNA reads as TGTGCCAGCGGAACGCCCGGAAACACCATATATTTT.

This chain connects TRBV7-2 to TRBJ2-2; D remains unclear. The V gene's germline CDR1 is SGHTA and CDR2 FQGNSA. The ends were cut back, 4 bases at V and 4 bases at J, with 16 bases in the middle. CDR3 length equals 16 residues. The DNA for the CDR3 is TGTGCCAGCAGCTACCGCCCCGGACGGCCCACCGGGGAGCTGTTTTTT. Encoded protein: CASSYRPGRPTGELFF.

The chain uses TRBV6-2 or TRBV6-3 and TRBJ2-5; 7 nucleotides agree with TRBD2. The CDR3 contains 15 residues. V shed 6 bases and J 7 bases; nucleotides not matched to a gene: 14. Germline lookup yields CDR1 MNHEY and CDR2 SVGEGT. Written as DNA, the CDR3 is TGTGCCAGCAGCACCACCGCTAGCGGAGGACGGACCCAGTACTTC. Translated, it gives CASSTTASGGRTQYF.

CDR3 loop: CASSSPQGYNEQFF. The CDR3 DNA sequence: TGTGCCAGCAGCTCGCCCCAGGGCTACAATGAGCAGTTCTTC. The chain combines TRBV7-9 with TRBJ2-1; a weak D match, TRBD1 (5 bases). This CDR3 spans 14 amino acids. Trimming removed 4 bases from V and 3 bases from J, with 10 bases in between. Germline V gives CDR1 SEHNR, CDR2 FQNEAQ (reference sequence). Variable domain in full (rest from reference TRBV7-9 and TRBJ2-1): DTGVSQNPRHKITKRGQNVTFRCDPISEHNRLYWYRQTLGQGPEFLTYFQNEAQLEKSRLLSDRFSAERPKGSFSTLEIQRTEQGDSAMYLCASSSPQGYNEQFFGPGTRLTVL.

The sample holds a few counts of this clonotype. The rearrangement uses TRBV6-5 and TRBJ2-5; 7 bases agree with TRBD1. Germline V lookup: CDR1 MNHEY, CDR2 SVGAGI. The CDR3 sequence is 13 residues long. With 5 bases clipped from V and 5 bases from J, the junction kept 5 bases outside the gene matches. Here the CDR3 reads CASSKTGLETQYF. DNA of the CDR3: TGTGCCAGCAGTAAGACAGGGTTGGAGACCCAGTACTTC.

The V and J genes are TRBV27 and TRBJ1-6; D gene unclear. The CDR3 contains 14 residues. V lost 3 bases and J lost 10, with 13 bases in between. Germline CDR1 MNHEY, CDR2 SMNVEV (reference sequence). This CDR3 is CASSFRPIESPLHF. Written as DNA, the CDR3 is TGTGCCAGCAGTTTCCGGCCGATTGAGTCACCCCTCCACTTT.

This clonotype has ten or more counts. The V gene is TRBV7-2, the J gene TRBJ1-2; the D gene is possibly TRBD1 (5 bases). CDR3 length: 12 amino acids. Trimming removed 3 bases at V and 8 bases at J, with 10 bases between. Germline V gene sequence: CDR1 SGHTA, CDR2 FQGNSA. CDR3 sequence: CASSLYGDGYTF. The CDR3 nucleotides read TGTGCCAGCAGCTTGTACGGGGACGGCTACACCTTC. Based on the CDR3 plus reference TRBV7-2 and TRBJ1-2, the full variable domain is GAGVSQSPSNKVTEKGKDVELRCDPISGHTALYWYRQSLGQGLEFLIYFQGNSAPDKSGLPSDRFSAERTGGSVSTLTIQRTQQEDSAVYLCASSLYGDGYTFGSGTRLTVV.

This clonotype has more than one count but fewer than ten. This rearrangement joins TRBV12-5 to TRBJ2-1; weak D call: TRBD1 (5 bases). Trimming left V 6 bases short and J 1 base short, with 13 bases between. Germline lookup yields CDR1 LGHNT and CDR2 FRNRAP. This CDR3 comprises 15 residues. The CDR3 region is CASGQGRVSYNEQFF. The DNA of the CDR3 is TGTGCTAGTGGGCAGGGTCGGGTGTCCTACAATGAGCAGTTCTTC.

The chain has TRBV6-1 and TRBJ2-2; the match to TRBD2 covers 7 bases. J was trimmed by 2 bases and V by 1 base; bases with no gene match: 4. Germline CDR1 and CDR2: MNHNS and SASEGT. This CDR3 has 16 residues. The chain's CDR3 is CASSEGWGLNTGELFF. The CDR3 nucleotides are TGTGCCAGCAGTGAAGGGTGGGGACTAAACACCGGGGAGCTGTTTTTT.

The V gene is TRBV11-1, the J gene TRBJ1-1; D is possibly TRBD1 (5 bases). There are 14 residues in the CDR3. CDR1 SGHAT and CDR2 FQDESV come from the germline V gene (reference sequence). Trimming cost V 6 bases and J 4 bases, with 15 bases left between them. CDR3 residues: CASRARGEVTEAFF. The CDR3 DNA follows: TGTGCCAGCAGGGCTCGAGGGGAGGTCACTGAAGCTTTCTTT.

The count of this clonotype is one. The DNA of the CDR3 is TGTGCCACCAGTGAACAGCGAACGAGCTCCTATAATTCACCCCTCCACTTT. It yields the protein CATSEQRTSSYNSPLHF. The V and J genes are TRBV24-1 and TRBJ1-6, with D unclear. Germline lookup yields CDR1 KGHDR and CDR2 SFDVKD. Trimming left V 4 bases short and J 0 bases short, with 12 bases between. This CDR3 comprises 17 residues.

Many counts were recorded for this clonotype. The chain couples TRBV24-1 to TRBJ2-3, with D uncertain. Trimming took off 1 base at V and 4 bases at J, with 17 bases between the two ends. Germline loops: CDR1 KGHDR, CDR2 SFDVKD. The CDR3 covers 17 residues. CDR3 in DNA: TGTGCCACCAGTGATTTTCCGGAAGGGCCAAGCGCAGATACGCAGTATTTT. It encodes CATSDFPEGPSADTQYF.

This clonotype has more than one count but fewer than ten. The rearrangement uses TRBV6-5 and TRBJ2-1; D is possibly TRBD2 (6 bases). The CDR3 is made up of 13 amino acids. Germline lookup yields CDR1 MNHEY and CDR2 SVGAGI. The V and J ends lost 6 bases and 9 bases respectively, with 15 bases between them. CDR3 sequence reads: CASRPTRGGEQFF. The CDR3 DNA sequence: TGTGCCAGCAGGCCTACGAGGGGAGGTGAGCAGTTCTTC.

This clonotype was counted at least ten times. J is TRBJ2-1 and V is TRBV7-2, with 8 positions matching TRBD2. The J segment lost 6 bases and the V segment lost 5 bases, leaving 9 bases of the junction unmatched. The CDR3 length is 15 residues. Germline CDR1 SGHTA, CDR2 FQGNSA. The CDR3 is CASSPPGLAGNEQFF. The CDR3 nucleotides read TGTGCCAGCAGCCCTCCCGGACTAGCTGGCAATGAGCAGTTCTTC.

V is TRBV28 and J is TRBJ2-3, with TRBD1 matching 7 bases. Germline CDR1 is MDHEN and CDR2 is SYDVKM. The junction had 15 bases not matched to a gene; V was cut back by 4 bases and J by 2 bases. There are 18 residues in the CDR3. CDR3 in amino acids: CASSSLFKGQANTDTQYF. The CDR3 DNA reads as TGTGCCAGCAGTTCCCTCTTTAAAGGACAGGCAAACACAGATACGCAGTATTTT. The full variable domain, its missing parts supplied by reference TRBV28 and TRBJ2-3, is DVKVTQSSRYLVKRTGEKVFLECVQDMDHENMFWYRQDPGLGLRLIYFSYDVKMKEKGDIPEGYSVSREKKERFSLILESASTNQTSMYLCASSSLFKGQANTDTQYFGPGTRLTVL.

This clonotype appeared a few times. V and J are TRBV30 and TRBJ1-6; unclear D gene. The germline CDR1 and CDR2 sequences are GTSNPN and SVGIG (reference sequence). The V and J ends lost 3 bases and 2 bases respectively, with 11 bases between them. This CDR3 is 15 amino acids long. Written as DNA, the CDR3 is TGTGCCTGGAGGCGGGCAGAAACCTATAATTCACCCCTCCACTTT. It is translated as CAWRRAETYNSPLHF.

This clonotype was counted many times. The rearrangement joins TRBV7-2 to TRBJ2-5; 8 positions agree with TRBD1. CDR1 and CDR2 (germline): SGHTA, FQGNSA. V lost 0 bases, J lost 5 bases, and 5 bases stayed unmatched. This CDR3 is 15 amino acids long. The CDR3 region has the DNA TGTGCCAGCAGCTTAGCCGGGACAGGCGGGGAGACCCAGTACTTC. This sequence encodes CASSLAGTGGETQYF.

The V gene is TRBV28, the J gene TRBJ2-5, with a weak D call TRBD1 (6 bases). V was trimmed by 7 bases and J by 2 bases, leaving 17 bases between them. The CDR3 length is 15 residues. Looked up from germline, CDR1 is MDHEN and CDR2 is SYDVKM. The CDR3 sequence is CASKTGDRRQETQYF. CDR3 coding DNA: TGTGCCAGCAAGACCGGAGACAGGAGACAAGAGACCCAGTACTTC.

CDR3 in amino acids: CASSPIADKADTQYF. The CDR3 bases are TGTGCCAGCAGCCCCATCGCAGACAAGGCAGATACGCAGTATTTT. V usage is TRBV7-8 and J usage is TRBJ2-3; D call uncertain. The germline V gene has CDR1 SGHVS and CDR2 FQNEAQ. The V gene lost 5 bases and the J gene lost 4 bases, with 16 bases spanning the gap. The CDR3 is 15 amino acids.

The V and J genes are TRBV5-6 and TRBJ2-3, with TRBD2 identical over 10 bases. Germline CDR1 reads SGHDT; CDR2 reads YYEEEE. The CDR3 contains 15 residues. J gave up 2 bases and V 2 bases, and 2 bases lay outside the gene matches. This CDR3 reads CASSFSGGYTDTQYF. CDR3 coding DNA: TGTGCCAGCAGCTTTAGCGGGGGGTACACAGATACGCAGTATTTT.

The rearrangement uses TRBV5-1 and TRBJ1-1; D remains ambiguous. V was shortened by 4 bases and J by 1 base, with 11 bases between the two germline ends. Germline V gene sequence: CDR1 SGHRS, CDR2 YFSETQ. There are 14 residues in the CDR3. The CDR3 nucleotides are TGCGCCAGCAGCCCATCCATACCGAACACTGAAGCTTTCTTT. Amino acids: CASSPSIPNTEAFF.

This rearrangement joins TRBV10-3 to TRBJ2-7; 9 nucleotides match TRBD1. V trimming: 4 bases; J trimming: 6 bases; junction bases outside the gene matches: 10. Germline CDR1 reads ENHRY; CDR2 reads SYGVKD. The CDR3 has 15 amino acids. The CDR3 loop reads CAISVGQGVGSEQYF. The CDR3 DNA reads TGTGCCATCAGTGTGGGACAGGGAGTGGGAAGCGAGCAGTACTTC.

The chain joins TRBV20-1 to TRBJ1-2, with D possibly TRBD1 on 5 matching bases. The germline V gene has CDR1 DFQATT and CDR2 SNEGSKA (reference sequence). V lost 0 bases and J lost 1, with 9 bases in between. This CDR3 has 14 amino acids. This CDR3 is CSARDSGGNYGYTF. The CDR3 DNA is TGCAGTGCTAGAGATAGTGGGGGTAACTATGGCTACACCTTC.

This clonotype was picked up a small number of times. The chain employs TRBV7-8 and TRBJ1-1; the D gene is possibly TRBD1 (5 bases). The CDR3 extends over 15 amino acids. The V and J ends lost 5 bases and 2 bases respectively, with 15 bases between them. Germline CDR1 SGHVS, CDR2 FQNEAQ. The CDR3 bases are TGTGCCAGCAGCCTCATGGGGACCTTAAACACTGAAGCTTTCTTT. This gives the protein CASSLMGTLNTEAFF.

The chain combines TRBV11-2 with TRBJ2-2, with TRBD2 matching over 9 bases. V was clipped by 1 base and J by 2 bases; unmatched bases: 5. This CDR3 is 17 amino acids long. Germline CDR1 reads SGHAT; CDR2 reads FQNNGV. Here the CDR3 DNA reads TGTGCCAGCAGCTTAGTAAGCGGGACTAGCAACACCGGGGAGCTGTTTTTT. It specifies CASSLVSGTSNTGELFF.